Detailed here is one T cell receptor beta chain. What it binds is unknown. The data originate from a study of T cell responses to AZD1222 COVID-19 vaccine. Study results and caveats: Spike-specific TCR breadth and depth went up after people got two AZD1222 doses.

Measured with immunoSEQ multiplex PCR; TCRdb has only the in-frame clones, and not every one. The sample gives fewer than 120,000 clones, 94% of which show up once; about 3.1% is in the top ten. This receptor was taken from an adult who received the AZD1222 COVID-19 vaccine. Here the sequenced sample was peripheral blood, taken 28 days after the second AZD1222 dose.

In nucleotides, the CDR3 is TGTGCCAGCAGTGGATATGAATTGACAGGGGGCTATGGCTACACCTTC. Amino acids: CASSGYELTGGYGYTF. V gene TRBV25-1 combines with J gene TRBJ1-2; TRBD1 agrees at 9 bases. The CDR3 totals 16 residues. Germline-derived CDR1 and CDR2 are MGHDK and SYGVNS. Trimming took 4 bases from V and 4 from J; bases not matched to a gene: 10.